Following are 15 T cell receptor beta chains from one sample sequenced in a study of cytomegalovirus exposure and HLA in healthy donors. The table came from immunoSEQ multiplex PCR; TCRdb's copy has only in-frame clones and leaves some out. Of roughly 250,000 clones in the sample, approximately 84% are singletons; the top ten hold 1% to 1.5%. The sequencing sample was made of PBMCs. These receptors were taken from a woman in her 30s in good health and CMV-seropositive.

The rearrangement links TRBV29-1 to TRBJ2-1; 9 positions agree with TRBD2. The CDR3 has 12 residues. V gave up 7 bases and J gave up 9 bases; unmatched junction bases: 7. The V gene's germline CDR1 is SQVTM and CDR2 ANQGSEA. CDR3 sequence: CSGREGRSEQFF. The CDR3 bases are TGCAGCGGGCGGGAGGGCCGGAGTGAGCAGTTCTTC.

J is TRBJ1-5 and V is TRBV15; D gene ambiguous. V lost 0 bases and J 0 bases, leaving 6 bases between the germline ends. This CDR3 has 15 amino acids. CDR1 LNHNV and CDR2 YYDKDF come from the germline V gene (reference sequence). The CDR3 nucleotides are TGTGCCACCAGCAGAGATCGCGATAGCAATCAGCCCCAGCATTTT. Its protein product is CATSRDRDSNQPQHF.

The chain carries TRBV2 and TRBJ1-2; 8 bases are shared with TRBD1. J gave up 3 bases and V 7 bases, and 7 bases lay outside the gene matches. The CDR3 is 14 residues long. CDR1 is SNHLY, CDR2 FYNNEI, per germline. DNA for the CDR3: TGTGCCAGCATATCCCGGACAGGGCACTATGGCTACACCTTC. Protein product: CASISRTGHYGYTF. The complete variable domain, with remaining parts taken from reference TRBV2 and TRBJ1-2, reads EPEVTQTPSHQVTQMGQEVILRCVPISNHLYFYWYRQILGQKVEFLVSFYNNEISEKSEIFDDQFSVERPDGSNFTLKIRSTKLEDSAMYFCASISRTGHYGYTFGSGTRLTVV.

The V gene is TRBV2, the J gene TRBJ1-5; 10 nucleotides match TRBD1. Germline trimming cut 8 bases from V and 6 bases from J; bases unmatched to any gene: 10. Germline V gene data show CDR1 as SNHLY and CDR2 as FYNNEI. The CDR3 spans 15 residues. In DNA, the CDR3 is TGTGCCAGCGGAAGGACAGGGGGAAGGAGTCAGCCCCAGCATTTT. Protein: CASGRTGGRSQPQHF.

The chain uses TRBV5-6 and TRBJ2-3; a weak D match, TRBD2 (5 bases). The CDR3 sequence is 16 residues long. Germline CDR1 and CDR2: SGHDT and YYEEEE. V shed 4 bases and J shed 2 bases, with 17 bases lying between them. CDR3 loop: CASSPLGRYSTDTQYF. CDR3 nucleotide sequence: TGTGCCAGCAGCCCACTAGGACGGTACTCCACAGATACGCAGTATTTT.

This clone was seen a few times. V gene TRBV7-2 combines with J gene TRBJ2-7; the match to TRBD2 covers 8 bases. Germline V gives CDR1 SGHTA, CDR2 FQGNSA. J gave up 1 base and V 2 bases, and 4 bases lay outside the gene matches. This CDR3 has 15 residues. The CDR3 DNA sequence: TGTGCCAGCAGCTTAATTAGCGGGGAGTCCTACGAGCAGTACTTC. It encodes CASSLISGESYEQYF.

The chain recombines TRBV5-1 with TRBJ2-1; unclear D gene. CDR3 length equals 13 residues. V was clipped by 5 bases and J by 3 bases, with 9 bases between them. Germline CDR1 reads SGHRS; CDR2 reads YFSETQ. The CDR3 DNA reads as TGCGCCAGCAGTTCTGGCGGCTACAATGAGCAGTTCTTC. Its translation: CASSSGGYNEQFF. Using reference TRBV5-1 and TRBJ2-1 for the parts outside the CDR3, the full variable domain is KAGVTQTPRYLIKTRGQQVTLSCSPISGHRSVSWYQQTPGQGLQFLFEYFSETQRNKGNFPGRFSGRQFSNSRSEMNVSTLELGDSALYLCASSSGGYNEQFFGPGTRLTVL.

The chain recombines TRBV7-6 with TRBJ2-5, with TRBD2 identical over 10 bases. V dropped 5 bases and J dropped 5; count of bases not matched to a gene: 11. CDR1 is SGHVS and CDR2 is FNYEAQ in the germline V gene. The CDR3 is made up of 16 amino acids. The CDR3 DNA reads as TGTGCCAGCAGCCCTGGGGCTAGCGGGGGCCGGGAGACCCAGTACTTC. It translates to CASSPGASGGRETQYF.

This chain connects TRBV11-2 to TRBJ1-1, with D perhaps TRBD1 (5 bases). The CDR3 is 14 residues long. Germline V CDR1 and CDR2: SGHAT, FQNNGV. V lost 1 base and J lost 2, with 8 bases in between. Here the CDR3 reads CASSLVGLNTEAFF. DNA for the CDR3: TGTGCCAGCAGCTTAGTGGGACTTAACACTGAAGCTTTCTTT.

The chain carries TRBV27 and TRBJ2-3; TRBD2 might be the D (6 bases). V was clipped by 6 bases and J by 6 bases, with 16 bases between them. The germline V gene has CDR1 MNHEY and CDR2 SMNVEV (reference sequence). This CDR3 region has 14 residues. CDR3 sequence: CASRGRWAADTQYF. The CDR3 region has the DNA TGTGCCAGCAGGGGGAGGTGGGCGGCGGATACGCAGTATTTT.

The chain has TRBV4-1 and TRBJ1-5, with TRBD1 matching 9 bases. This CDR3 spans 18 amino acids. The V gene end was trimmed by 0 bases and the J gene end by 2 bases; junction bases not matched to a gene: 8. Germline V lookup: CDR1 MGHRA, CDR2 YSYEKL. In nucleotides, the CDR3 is TGCGCCAGCAGCCAAGATCTGGGGACAGGGTACGGCAATCAGCCCCAGCATTTT. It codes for CASSQDLGTGYGNQPQHF.

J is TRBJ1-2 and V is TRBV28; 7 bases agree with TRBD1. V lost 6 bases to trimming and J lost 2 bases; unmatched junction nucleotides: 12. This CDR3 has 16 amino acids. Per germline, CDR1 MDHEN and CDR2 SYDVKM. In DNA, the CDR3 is TGTGCCAGCAGGGCCGCAGGGGGAAAGGGGAACTATGGCTACACCTTC. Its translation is CASRAAGGKGNYGYTF.

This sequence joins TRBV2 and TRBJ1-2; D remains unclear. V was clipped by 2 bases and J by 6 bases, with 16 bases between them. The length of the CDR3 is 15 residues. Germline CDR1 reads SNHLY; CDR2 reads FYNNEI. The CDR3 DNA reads TGTGCCAGCAGTGAAAGCCCAGACGGGGAGGATGGCTACACCTTC. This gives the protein CASSESPDGEDGYTF. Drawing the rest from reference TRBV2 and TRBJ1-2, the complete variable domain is EPEVTQTPSHQVTQMGQEVILRCVPISNHLYFYWYRQILGQKVEFLVSFYNNEISEKSEIFDDQFSVERPDGSNFTLKIRSTKLEDSAMYFCASSESPDGEDGYTFGSGTRLTVV.

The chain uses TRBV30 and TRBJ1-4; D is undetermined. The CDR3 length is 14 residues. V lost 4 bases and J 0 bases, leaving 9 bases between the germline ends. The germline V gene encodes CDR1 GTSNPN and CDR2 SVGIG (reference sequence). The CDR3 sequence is CAWTSFATNEKLFF. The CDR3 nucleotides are TGTGCCTGGACCTCTTTTGCAACTAATGAAAAACTGTTTTTT.

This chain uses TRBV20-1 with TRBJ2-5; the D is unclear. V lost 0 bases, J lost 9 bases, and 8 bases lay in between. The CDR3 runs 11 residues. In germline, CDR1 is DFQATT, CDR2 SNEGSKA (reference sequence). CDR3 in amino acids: CSARDPPSQYF. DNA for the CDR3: TGCAGTGCTAGAGATCCCCCCTCCCAGTACTTC.